The 7 T cell receptor beta chains below were found in one sample sequenced in a study of cytotoxic CD8 clonotypes in ibrutinib-treated CLL. The protocol was immunoSEQ multiplex PCR, while the TCRdb copy is restricted to in-frame clones and leaves out a portion. The table shows about 84,000 clones, with roughly 84% occurring only once. Source: PBMCs, taken before ibrutinib treatment. The receptors were gathered from a human donor with chronic lymphocytic leukemia.

This chain joins TRBV28 and TRBJ2-5, with 7 positions matching TRBD1. The CDR3 extends over 17 amino acids. Trimming removed 5 bases from V and 3 bases from J; junction bases left unmatched: 15. Germline-derived CDR1 and CDR2 are MDHEN and SYDVKM. CDR3 bases: TGTGCCAGCAGTACAGAGGGGGCGCGTATCGCGGAAGAGACCCAGTACTTC. It encodes CASSTEGARIAEETQYF.

This chain uses TRBV7-2 with TRBJ2-3; 7 bases line up with TRBD1. There are 15 residues in the CDR3. CDR1 SGHTA and CDR2 FQGNSA come from the germline V gene. V was clipped by 4 bases and J by 0 bases; unmatched bases: 4. The CDR3 DNA sequence: TGTGCCAGCAGCTCCAGGACAGGTAGCACAGATACGCAGTATTTT. Amino acids: CASSSRTGSTDTQYF.

The CDR3 loop is CASNGPDGTQYF. In DNA form, the CDR3 reads TGCGCCAGCAACGGGCCCGACGGTACGCAGTATTTT. V is TRBV5-1 and J is TRBJ2-3, with no clear D. This CDR3 contains 12 residues. The ends were cut back, 6 bases at V and 8 bases at J, with 13 bases in the middle. Looked up from germline, CDR1 is SGHRS and CDR2 is YFSETQ.

This chain joins TRBV15 and TRBJ1-5; TRBD1 is a possible D gene (5 bases). The CDR3 has 14 amino acids. The ends were cut back, 3 bases at V and 5 bases at J, with 11 bases in the middle. Germline V gives CDR1 LNHNV, CDR2 YYDKDF (reference sequence). Written as DNA, the CDR3 is TGTGCCACCAGCAGGGTTGGGGGGGATCAGCCCCAGCATTTT. Translation gives CATSRVGGDQPQHF.

The chain links TRBV11-1 to TRBJ2-1, with a possible D match to TRBD2 (6 bases). CDR3 length: 17 residues. V was pared by 7 bases and J by 9 bases, with 28 bases between. From germline, CDR1 is SGHAT and CDR2 FQDESV (reference sequence). In DNA form, the CDR3 reads TGTGCCAGCACCCCCTCCCCAATGACTAGAGGTCTAAGTGAGCAGTTCTTC. Amino acid sequence: CASTPSPMTRGLSEQFF.

The chain recombines TRBV2 with TRBJ2-3; 9 positions agree with TRBD2. In germline, CDR1 is SNHLY, CDR2 FYNNEI. Trimming took 6 bases from V and 4 from J; bases not matched to a gene: 8. The CDR3 loop spans 15 amino acids. The chain's CDR3 is CASRSSGIRADTQYF. CDR3 nucleotides: TGTGCCAGCAGATCTAGCGGGATAAGGGCAGATACGCAGTATTTT.

The chain carries TRBV6-5 and TRBJ2-3, with 7 bases matching TRBD1. After removal of 0 bases from V and 5 bases from J, the junction contained 8 bases not matched to a gene. CDR1 is MNHEY and CDR2 is SVGAGI in the germline V gene. The CDR3 totals 16 residues. CDR3 DNA: TGTGCCAGCAGTTACTCGTCCGACAGGGAAAAAGATACGCAGTATTTT. Protein sequence: CASSYSSDREKDTQYF.